This record looks at one T cell receptor (beta chain) sequence and its context. The CDR3 covers 15 residues. Germline V gene lookup returns CDR1 PRHDT and CDR2 FYEKMQ (reference sequence). V lost 4 bases and J 0 bases, leaving 10 bases between the germline ends. The assay was immunoSEQ multiplex PCR, and TCRdb's table has in-frame clones only and misses some. There are fewer than 85,000 clones in the sample; approximately 92% occur only once, and 2.8% lies in the top ten. These data are taken from a study of T cell changes during pregnancy in multiple sclerosis. The rearrangement uses TRBV13 and TRBJ1-3; possibly TRBD1 for D (5 bases). This TCR came from a female donor in good health, enrolled as a control in a pregnancy study. Sequenced here: peripheral blood, sampled in the third trimester of pregnancy. Here the CDR3 DNA reads TGTGCCAGCAGCTCAGGGTTTCGCTCTGGAAACACCATATATTTT. Residues: CASSSGFRSGNTIYF.